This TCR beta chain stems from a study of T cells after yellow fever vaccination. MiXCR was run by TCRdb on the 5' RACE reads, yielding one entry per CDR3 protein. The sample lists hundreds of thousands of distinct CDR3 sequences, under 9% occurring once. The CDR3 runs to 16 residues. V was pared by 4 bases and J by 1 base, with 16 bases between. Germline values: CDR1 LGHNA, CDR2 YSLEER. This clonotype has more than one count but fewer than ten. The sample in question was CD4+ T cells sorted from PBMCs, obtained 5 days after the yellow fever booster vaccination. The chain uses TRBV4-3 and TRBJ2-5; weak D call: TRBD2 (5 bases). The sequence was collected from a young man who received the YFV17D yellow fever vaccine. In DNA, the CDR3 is TGCGCCAGCAGCCGGAGAGTCGGGGATCTCCAAGAGACCCAGTACTTC. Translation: CASSRRVGDLQETQYF.